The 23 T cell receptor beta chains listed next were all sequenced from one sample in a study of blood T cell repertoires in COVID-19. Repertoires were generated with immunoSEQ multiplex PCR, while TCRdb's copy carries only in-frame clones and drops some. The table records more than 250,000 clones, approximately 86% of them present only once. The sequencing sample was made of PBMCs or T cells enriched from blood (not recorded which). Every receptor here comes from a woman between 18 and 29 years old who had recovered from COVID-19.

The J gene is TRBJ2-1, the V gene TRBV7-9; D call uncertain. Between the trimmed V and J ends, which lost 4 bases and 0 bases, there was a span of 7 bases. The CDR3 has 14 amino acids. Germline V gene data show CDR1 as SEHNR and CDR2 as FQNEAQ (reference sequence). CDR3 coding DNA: TGTGCCAGCAGCTCTTACTACTCCTACAATGAGCAGTTCTTC. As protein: CASSSYYSYNEQFF.

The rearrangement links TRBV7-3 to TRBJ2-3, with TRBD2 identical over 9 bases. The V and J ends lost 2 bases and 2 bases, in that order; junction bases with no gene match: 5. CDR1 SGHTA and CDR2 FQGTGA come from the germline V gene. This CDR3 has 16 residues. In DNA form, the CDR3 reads TGTGCCAGCAGCTTAGTATCTAGCGGGGACACAGATACGCAGTATTTT. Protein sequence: CASSLVSSGDTDTQYF.

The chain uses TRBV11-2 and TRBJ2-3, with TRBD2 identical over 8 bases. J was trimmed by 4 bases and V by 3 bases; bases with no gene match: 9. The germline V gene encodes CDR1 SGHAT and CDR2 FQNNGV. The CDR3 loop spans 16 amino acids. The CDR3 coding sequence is TGTGCCAGCAGCTTGACGGGAGGGGGGGGTGCAGATACGCAGTATTTT. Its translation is CASSLTGGGGADTQYF.

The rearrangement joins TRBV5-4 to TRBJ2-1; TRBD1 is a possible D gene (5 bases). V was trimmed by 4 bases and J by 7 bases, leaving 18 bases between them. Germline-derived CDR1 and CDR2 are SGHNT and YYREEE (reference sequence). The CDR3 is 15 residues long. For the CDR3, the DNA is TGTGCCAGCAGCCTTCCGGGCCTACAGGTAAATGAGCAGTTCTTC. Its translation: CASSLPGLQVNEQFF.

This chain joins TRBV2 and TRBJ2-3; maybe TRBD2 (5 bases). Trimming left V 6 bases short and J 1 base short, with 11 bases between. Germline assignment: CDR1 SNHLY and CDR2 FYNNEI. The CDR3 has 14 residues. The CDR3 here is CASRLGWGTDTQYF. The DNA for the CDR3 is TGTGCCAGCAGACTAGGCTGGGGCACAGATACGCAGTATTTT.

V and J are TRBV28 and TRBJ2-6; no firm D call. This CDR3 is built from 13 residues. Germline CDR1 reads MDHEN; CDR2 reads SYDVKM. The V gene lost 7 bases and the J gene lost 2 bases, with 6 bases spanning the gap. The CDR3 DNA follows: TGTGCCAGCAAGCCCCCTGGGGCCAACGTCCTGACTTTC. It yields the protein CASKPPGANVLTF.

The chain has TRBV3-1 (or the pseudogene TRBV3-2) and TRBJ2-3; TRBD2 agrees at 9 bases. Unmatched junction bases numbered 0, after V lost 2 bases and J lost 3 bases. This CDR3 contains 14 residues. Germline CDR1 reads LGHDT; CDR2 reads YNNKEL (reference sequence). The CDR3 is CASSQLAGTDTQYF. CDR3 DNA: TGTGCCAGCAGCCAACTAGCGGGGACAGATACGCAGTATTTT.

The CDR3 protein is CASSLRGQGFLWAFF. As DNA, the CDR3 is TGTGCCAGCAGCCTCCGGGGACAGGGTTTTCTATGGGCTTTCTTT. The chain joins TRBV6-5 to TRBJ1-1; 9 bases are shared with TRBD1. The V gene's germline CDR1 is MNHEY and CDR2 SVGAGI. The V and J ends lost 6 bases and 11 bases, in that order; junction bases with no gene match: 16. This CDR3 spans 15 amino acids.

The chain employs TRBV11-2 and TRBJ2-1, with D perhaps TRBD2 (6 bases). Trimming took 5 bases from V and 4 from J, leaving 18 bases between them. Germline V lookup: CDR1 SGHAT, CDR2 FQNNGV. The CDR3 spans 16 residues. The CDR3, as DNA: TGTGCCAGCAGCGTACAAGGGGCGGGGCCATACAATGAGCAGTTCTTC. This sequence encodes CASSVQGAGPYNEQFF.

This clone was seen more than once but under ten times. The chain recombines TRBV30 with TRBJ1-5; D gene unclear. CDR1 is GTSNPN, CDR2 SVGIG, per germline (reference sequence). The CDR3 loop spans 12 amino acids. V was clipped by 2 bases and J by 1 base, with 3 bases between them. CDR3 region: CAWSQSNQPQHF. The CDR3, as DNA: TGTGCCTGGAGTCAAAGCAATCAGCCCCAGCATTTT.

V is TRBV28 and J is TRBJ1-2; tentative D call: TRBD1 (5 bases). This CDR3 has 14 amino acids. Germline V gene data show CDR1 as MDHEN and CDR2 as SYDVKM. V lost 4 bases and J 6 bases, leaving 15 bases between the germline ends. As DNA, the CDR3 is TGTGCCAGCAGTTCCGCAGGGTTTAGAGATGGCTACACCTTC. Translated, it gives CASSSAGFRDGYTF.

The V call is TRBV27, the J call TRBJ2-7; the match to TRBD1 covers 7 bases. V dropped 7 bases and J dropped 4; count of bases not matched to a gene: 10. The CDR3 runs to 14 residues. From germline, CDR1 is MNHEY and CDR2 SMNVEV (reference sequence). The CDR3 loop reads CASKPRSGGYEQYF. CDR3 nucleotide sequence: TGTGCCAGCAAGCCCCGTTCAGGGGGTTACGAGCAGTACTTC.

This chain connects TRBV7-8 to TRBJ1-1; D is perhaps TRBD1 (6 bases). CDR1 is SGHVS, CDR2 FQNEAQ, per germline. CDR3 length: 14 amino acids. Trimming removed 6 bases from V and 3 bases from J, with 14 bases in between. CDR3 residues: CASRNREWDTEAFF. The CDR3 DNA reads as TGTGCCAGCAGAAACAGGGAATGGGACACTGAAGCTTTCTTT.

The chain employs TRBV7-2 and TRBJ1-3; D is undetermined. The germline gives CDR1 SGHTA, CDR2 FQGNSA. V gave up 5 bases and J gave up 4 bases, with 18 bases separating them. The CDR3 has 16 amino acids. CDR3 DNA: TGTGCCAGCAGCATCGCCGGGATCCGGGCCGGAAACACCATATATTTT. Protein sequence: CASSIAGIRAGNTIYF.

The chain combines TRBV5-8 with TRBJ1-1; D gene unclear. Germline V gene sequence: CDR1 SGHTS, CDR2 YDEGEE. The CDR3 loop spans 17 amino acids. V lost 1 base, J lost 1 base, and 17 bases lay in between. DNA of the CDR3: TGTGCCAGCAGCTTGAGACTAGGAGGACTGCCGAACACTGAAGCTTTCTTT. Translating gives CASSLRLGGLPNTEAFF. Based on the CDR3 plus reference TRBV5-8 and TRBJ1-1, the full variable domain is EAGVTQSPTHLIKTRGQQATLRCSPISGHTSVYWYQQALGLGLQFLLWYDEGEERNRGNFPPRFSGRQFPNYSSELNVNALELEDSALYLCASSLRLGGLPNTEAFFGQGTRLTVV.

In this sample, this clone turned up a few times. The CDR3 here is CASSPPIGENEKLFF. CDR3 sequence (DNA): TGTGCCAGCAGCCCACCGATCGGGGAGAATGAAAAACTGTTTTTT. The V and J genes are TRBV3-1 (or the pseudogene TRBV3-2) and TRBJ1-4; D is undetermined. V dropped 4 bases and J dropped 5 bases, with 14 bases sitting between them. The CDR3 has 15 residues. Germline V gene data show CDR1 as LGHDT and CDR2 as YNNKEL (reference sequence).

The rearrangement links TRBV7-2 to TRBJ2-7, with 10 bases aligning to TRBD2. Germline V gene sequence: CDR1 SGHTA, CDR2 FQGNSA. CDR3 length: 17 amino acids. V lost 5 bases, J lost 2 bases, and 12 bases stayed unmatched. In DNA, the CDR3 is TGTGCCAGCAGCCCTGGAAAAACCGGGACTAGCGCCTACGAGCAGTACTTC. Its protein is CASSPGKTGTSAYEQYF.

The CDR3 region is CASSLVLLAGGVSEQFF. The DNA for the CDR3 is TGTGCCAGCAGCTTAGTGCTTCTAGCGGGGGGGGTCAGTGAGCAGTTCTTC. The rearrangement joins TRBV7-8 to TRBJ2-1; 12 bases match TRBD2. Germline values: CDR1 SGHVS, CDR2 FQNEAQ. Germline trimming cut 1 base from V and 9 bases from J; bases unmatched to any gene: 10. The CDR3 spans 17 residues.

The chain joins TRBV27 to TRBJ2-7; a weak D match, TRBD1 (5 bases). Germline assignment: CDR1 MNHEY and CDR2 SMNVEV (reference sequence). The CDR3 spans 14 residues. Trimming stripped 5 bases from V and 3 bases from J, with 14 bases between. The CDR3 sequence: CASSKTGRVYEQYF. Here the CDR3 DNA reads TGTGCCAGCAGTAAAACGGGCAGGGTCTACGAGCAGTACTTC.

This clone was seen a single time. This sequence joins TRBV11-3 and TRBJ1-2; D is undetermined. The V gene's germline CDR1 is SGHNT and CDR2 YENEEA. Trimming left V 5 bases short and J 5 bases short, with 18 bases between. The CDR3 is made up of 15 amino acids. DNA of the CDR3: TGTGCCAGCAGCCCCCGGGCGGGCTCGAGGTATGGCTACACCTTC. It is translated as CASSPRAGSRYGYTF.

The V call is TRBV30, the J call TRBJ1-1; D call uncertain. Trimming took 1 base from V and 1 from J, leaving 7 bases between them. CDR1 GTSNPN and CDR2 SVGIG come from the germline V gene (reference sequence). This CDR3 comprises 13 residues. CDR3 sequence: CAWSENRNTEAFF. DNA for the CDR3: TGTGCCTGGAGTGAAAATCGGAACACTGAAGCTTTCTTT.

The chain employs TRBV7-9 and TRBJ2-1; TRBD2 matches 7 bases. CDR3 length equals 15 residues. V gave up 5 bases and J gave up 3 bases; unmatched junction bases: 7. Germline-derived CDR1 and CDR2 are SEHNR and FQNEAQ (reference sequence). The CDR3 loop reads CASSGGESSYNEQFF. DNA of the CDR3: TGTGCCAGCAGCGGGGGGGAGAGTAGCTACAATGAGCAGTTCTTC.

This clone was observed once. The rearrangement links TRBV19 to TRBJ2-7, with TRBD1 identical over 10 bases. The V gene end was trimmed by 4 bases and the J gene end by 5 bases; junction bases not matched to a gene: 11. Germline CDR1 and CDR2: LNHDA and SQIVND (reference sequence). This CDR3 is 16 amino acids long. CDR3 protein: CASSTTRRTGGDEQYF. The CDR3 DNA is TGTGCCAGTAGTACCACTCGAAGGACAGGGGGGGACGAGCAGTACTTC.